This entry concerns a single TCR beta chain. The data derive from a study of T cell responses to AZD1222 COVID-19 vaccine. Data came from immunoSEQ multiplex PCR; TCRdb stores just in-frame clones and leaves some out. Here the sample spans fewer than 200,000 clones, approximately 90% being singletons. Doses given second, at about 4 or about 12 weeks, were pooled. Germline loops: CDR1 MNHNS, CDR2 SASEGT. Unmatched junction bases numbered 3, after V lost 3 bases and J lost 7 bases. This CDR3 region has 14 residues. The sequence came from an adult who received the AZD1222 COVID-19 vaccine. The specimen was peripheral blood, collected 28 days after the second AZD1222 dose. The J gene is TRBJ1-6, the V gene TRBV6-1, with 7 bases lining up with TRBD1. The CDR3 DNA reads TGTGCCAGCAGTGATGCAGGGGGAAATTCACCCCTCCACTTT. The encoded protein is CASSDAGGNSPLHF.